The clone carrying this T cell receptor (beta chain) was seen repeatedly, ten times or more. These data originate in a study of control samples from healthy donors and cancer patients. The protocol was immunoSEQ multiplex PCR, while the TCRdb copy is restricted to in-frame clones and leaves out a portion. The table includes 65,000 to 95,000 clones, more than 75% detected once. The CDR3 loop spans 11 amino acids. V lost 3 bases and J lost 7, with 7 bases in between. CDR1 and CDR2 from the germline V gene are GTSNPN and SVGIG (reference sequence). Sequencing used blood. The V and J genes are TRBV30 and TRBJ2-1; no clear D gene. The receptor was isolated from a man aged 45 to 65 in good health. The CDR3 sequence: CAWRLWNEQFF. The DNA for the CDR3 is TGTGCCTGGAGATTATGGAATGAGCAGTTCTTC.